This TCR beta chain emerged from a study of graft-versus-host responses after intestinal transplantation. Study-level information: Every one of the recipients received anti-thymocyte globulin induction and afterwards took tacrolimus and steroids for around 3 years.

Assay: immunoSEQ multiplex PCR; the TCRdb copy retains only in-frame clones and omits some. The data hold about 120,000 clones, with approximately 93% observed a single time. The germline V gene has CDR1 GTSNPN and CDR2 SVGIG (reference sequence). Trimming removed 1 base from V and 0 bases from J, with 6 bases in between. The CDR3 length is 13 residues. About this clone itself: Its cognate antigen is unknown.

Whole-study results and caveats: Marrow from the recipient contained GvH clones, some of which had appeared first in ileum or blood.

The receptor was derived from a human donor who was the organ donor for an intestinal transplant. Here the sequenced sample was unstimulated CD8+ T cells sorted from spleen or lymph node cells, taken before transplant. The V and J genes are TRBV30 and TRBJ1-1, with D hard to call. The chain's CDR3 is CAWSAGVNTEAFF. In nucleotides, the CDR3 is TGTGCCTGGAGTGCGGGAGTGAACACTGAAGCTTTCTTT.